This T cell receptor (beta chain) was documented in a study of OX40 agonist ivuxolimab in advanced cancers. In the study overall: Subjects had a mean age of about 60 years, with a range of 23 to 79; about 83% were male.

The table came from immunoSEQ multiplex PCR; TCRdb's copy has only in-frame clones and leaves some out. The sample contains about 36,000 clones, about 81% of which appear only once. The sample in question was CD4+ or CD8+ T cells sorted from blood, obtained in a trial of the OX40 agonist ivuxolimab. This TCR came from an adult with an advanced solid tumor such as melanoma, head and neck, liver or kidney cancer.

The DNA of the CDR3 is TGTGCCAGCAGCGCCGACTGGAATCAGCCCCAGCATTTT. Protein sequence: CASSADWNQPQHF. V is TRBV6-1 and J is TRBJ1-5; unclear D gene. The germline V gene encodes CDR1 MNHNS and CDR2 SASEGT. Trimming took 6 bases from V and 4 from J, leaving 10 bases between them. This CDR3 region has 13 residues.